A selection of T cell receptor beta chains follows, all from one sample in a study of blood T cell repertoires in COVID-19. Measured with immunoSEQ multiplex PCR; TCRdb has only the in-frame clones, and not every one. The sample lists 99,000 or so clones, roughly 82% occurring once. The sequenced material came from peripheral blood. The receptors were sampled from a man aged 55 to 70 with acute or convalescent COVID-19. Each CDR3 is given with its conserved first and last residue. A D gene is named only where the DNA matches it firmly. Where a row states a size, it is once, few, many or the class of an expanded clone; other rows omit it.

V,D,size,J,CDR3,DNA
TRBV18,TRBD2,NA,TRBJ2-3,CASSSGLAGGEDTQYF,TGTGCCAGCTCGTCGGGACTAGCGGGGGGAGAGGATACGCAGTATTTT
TRBV18,NA,NA,TRBJ1-1,CASSPLSGQRNTEAFF,TGTGCCAGCTCACCACTCAGTGGACAGAGGAACACTGAAGCTTTCTTT
TRBV11-2,TRBD2,NA,TRBJ2-4,CASSPLAGGFIKGNIQYF,TGTGCCAGCAGCCCACTAGCGGGTGGCTTTATAAAGGGAAACATTCAGTACTTC
TRBV4-2,TRBD1,NA,TRBJ1-3,CASSQAGTGGGNTIYF,TGTGCCAGCAGCCAAGCCGGGACAGGGGGCGGAAACACCATATATTTT
TRBV11-3,NA,NA,TRBJ1-3,CASSLAGQSSGNTIYF,TGTGCCAGCAGCTTAGCCGGACAGAGCTCTGGAAACACCATATATTTT
TRBV4-1,NA,once,TRBJ1-2,CASSPRGDTNYGYTF,TGCGCCAGCAGCCCCCGGGGAGACACTAACTATGGCTACACCTTC
TRBV5-1,NA,NA,TRBJ2-1,CASSPPGLSSYNEQFF,TGCGCCAGCAGCCCACCGGGACTTTCCTCCTACAATGAGCAGTTCTTC
TRBV7-2,NA,NA,TRBJ2-2,CASSLIAGTGELFF,TGTGCCAGCAGCTTAATCGCCGGCACCGGGGAGCTGTTTTTT
TRBV10-3,TRBD1,NA,TRBJ1-1,CAIRDRGLDEAFF,TGTGCCATCAGGGACAGGGGTCTAGACGAAGCTTTCTTT
TRBV10-3,TRBD1,NA,TRBJ1-2,CAITMDRGDGYTF,TGTGCCATCACCATGGACAGGGGAGATGGCTACACCTTC
TRBV30,NA,NA,TRBJ1-6,CAWSGDRVSLLGNSPLHF,TGTGCCTGGAGTGGAGACAGAGTCTCACTCTTAGGGAATTCACCCCTCCACTTT
TRBV9,NA,NA,TRBJ1-1,CASSVEGYTEAFF,TGTGCCAGCAGCGTAGAGGGGTACACTGAAGCTTTCTTT
TRBV6-2/TRBV6-3,NA,NA,TRBJ2-1,CASSYVGASYNEQFF,TGTGCCAGCAGTTACGTCGGAGCCTCCTACAATGAGCAGTTCTTC
TRBV5-1,TRBD2,NA,TRBJ2-1,CASSGRLAGGYNEQFF,TGCGCCAGCAGCGGACGTCTAGCGGGCGGCTACAATGAGCAGTTCTTC
TRBV11-2,TRBD1,NA,TRBJ2-5,CASSLTGGGETQYF,TGTGCCAGCAGCCTGACAGGGGGGGGTGAGACCCAGTACTTC
TRBV28,NA,NA,TRBJ2-7,CASTREGFSYEQYF,TGTGCCAGCACCCGGGAAGGGTTCTCCTACGAGCAGTACTTC
TRBV19,NA,NA,TRBJ1-1,CASSIDSLTNTEAFF,TGTGCCAGTAGTATCGACAGTCTTACGAACACTGAAGCTTTCTTT
TRBV25-1,TRBD1,NA,TRBJ1-4,CASSGLTGTDEKLFF,TGTGCCAGCAGTGGATTAACCGGGACAGACGAAAAACTGTTTTTT
TRBV5-1,NA,NA,TRBJ1-4,CASSLGYGEKLFF,TGCGCCAGCAGCTTGGGATATGGCGAAAAACTGTTTTTT
TRBV28,NA,NA,TRBJ1-5,CASRWTASNQPQHF,TGTGCCAGCAGATGGACAGCTAGCAATCAGCCCCAGCATTTT
TRBV7-3,TRBD2,NA,TRBJ2-1,CASSLFAPSGRGIYNEQFF,TGTGCCAGCAGCTTATTTGCCCCTAGCGGGAGGGGAATTTACAATGAGCAGTTCTTC
TRBV18,TRBD2,once,TRBJ2-5,CASSRQASGLETQYF,TGTGCCAGCTCACGACAAGCTAGCGGCCTGGAGACCCAGTACTTC
TRBV5-1,NA,NA,TRBJ1-4,CASRFQGTNEKLFF,TGCGCCAGCAGGTTCCAGGGAACTAATGAAAAACTGTTTTTT
TRBV27,NA,NA,TRBJ2-2,CASSPSSLANTGELFF,TGTGCCAGCAGTCCGAGTAGTCTCGCGAACACCGGGGAGCTGTTTTTT
TRBV29-1,NA,NA,TRBJ1-1,CSVDRTGNTEAFF,TGCAGCGTTGATAGAACAGGGAACACTGAAGCTTTCTTT
TRBV7-3,TRBD2,NA,TRBJ2-5,CASSLVAGGQTAQYF,TGTGCCAGCAGCTTAGTAGCGGGGGGGCAGACGGCCCAGTACTTC
TRBV19,TRBD2,NA,TRBJ2-3,CASSMSSGGEDTQYF,TGTGCCAGTAGTATGTCTAGCGGGGGTGAAGATACGCAGTATTTT
TRBV5-1,NA,NA,TRBJ2-7,CASSLSWGQYEQYF,TGCGCCAGCAGCTTGTCATGGGGGCAATACGAGCAGTACTTC
TRBV12-3/TRBV12-4,TRBD2,NA,TRBJ2-5,CASSRGLAETQYF,TGTGCCAGCAGCCGGGGACTAGCAGAGACCCAGTACTTC
TRBV24-1,NA,NA,TRBJ2-1,CATSEGPPRNEQFF,TGTGCCACCAGTGAGGGCCCCCCAAGGAATGAGCAGTTCTTC
TRBV5-1,NA,few,TRBJ2-7,CASSPSSQYEQYF,TGCGCCAGCAGCCCAAGCTCGCAATACGAGCAGTACTTC
TRBV14,NA,NA,TRBJ2-5,CASSPRASNQETQYF,TGTGCCAGCAGCCCCCGGGCTAGCAACCAAGAGACCCAGTACTTC
TRBV5-4,NA,once,TRBJ2-6,CAGIGDLSGANVLTF,TGTGCCGGTATCGGGGATTTGTCTGGGGCCAACGTCCTGACTTTC